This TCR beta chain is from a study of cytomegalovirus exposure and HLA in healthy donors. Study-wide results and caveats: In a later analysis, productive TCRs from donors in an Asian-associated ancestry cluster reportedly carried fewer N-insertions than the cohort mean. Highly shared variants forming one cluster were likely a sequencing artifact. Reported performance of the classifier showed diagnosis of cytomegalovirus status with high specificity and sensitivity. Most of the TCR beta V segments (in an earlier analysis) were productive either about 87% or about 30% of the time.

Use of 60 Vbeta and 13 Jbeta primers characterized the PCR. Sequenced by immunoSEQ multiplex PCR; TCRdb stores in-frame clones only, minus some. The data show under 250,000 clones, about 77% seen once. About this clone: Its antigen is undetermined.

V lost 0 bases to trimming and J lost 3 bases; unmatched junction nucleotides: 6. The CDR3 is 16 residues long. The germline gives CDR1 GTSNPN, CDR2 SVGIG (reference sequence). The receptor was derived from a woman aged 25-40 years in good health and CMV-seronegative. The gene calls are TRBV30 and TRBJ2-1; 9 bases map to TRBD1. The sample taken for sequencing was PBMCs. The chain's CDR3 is CAWSVTRTGVYNEQFF. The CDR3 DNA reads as TGTGCCTGGAGTGTAACCCGGACAGGGGTCTACAATGAGCAGTTCTTC.